These T cell receptor beta chains were read from a single sample in a study of shared clonotypes between healthy human individuals. Sequencing was performed with immunoSEQ multiplex PCR; in TCRdb, only in-frame clones are kept and a portion is missing. The sample includes about 1.5 million clones, roughly 96% of them seen just once. Sequencing was done on a sample of naive CD4+ T cells sorted from blood. All receptors come from a young man in good health. CDR3s include the opening cysteine and the closing phenylalanine or tryptophan. D genes are given only for firm matches. Not all rows give a size; the values are once, few, many and, for expanded clones, a class.

size	D	length	V	J	DNA	CDR3
.	.	14	TRBV9	TRBJ2-2	TGTGCCAGCAGCGTAGTGGACCCTACCGGGGAGCTGTTTTTT	CASSVVDPTGELFF
.	.	15	TRBV11-2	TRBJ2-1	TGTGCCAGCAGCCCAGGGGCTAGAATGAGGAATGAGCAGTTCTTC	CASSPGARMRNEQFF
.	.	16	TRBV6-6	TRBJ1-5	TGTGCCAGCAGTTACACTTTGGACAGAATGTATCAGCCCCAGCATTTT	CASSYTLDRMYQPQHF
.	.	14	TRBV6-1	TRBJ2-5	TGTGCCAGCAGTGAGGGGGGGCCTAACCAAACCAAGTACTTC	CASSEGGPNQTKYF
.	.	16	TRBV18	TRBJ2-3	TGTGCCAGCTCGCCTACCGGGACAAGGTACACAGATACGCAGTATTTT	CASSPTGTRYTDTQYF
.	.	13	TRBV7-3	TRBJ2-3	TGTGCCAGCAGCTTAAACCCAAGGGATACGCAGTATTTT	CASSLNPRDTQYF
.	.	14	TRBV4-3	TRBJ1-2	TGCGCCAGCAGCCAAGAGGTCCGGGTCTATGGCTACACCTTC	CASSQEVRVYGYTF
.	.	13	TRBV5-4	TRBJ1-3	TGTGCCAGCAGCCCTAGGGCTGGAAACACCATATATTTT	CASSPRAGNTIYF
.	.	15	TRBV5-1	TRBJ2-7	TGCGCCAGCAGCTTGATTGGATCATTCTCCTACGAGCAGTACTTC	CASSLIGSFSYEQYF
once	.	16	TRBV15	TRBJ2-4	TGTGCCACCAGCAGAGGACAGATTCTAGCCAAAAACATTCAGTACTTC	CATSRGQILAKNIQYF
.	.	13	TRBV19	TRBJ2-2	TGTGCCAGTAGTGGGGCAGCGGGCGGGGAGCTGTTTTTT	CASSGAAGGELFF
.	TRBD1	15	TRBV7-9	TRBJ2-7	TGTGCCAGCAGCTTAGGAAGAGACAGGGGTTCGGAGCAGTACTTC	CASSLGRDRGSEQYF
once	.	16	TRBV19	TRBJ2-2	TGTGCCAGTAGTCCGCCGGGACTTACGAACACCGGGGAGCTGTTTTTT	CASSPPGLTNTGELFF
few	.	15	TRBV7-6	TRBJ2-5	TGTGCCAGCAGCTTCTCCAGGATAGCGGAAGAGACCCAGTACTTC	CASSFSRIAEETQYF
.	TRBD2	15	TRBV18	TRBJ2-7	TGTGCCAGCTCAACGTCGACTAGCCGGATCTACGAGCAGTACTTC	CASSTSTSRIYEQYF
.	TRBD2	16	TRBV7-9	TRBJ2-1	TGTGCCAGCAGCCTACTAGCGGCTTTATACTACAATGAGCAGTTCTTC	CASSLLAALYYNEQFF
.	TRBD1	16	TRBV5-4	TRBJ1-4	TGTGCCAGCAGCTTGGCGGGACAGGGGCGTGGGGAAAAACTGTTTTTT	CASSLAGQGRGEKLFF
.	.	15	TRBV5-1	TRBJ2-2	TGCGCCAGCACTTTCCGCGGGATTAACCCCGGGGAGCTGTTTTTT	CASTFRGINPGELFF
.	TRBD2	16	TRBV23-1	TRBJ2-1	TGCGCCAGCAGTCAAAGGCCTAGCGGGAACAACAATGAGCAGTTCTTC	CASSQRPSGNNNEQFF
.	TRBD1	14	TRBV15	TRBJ1-4	TGTGCCACCAGCAGACCAGGGGGCAATGAAAAACTGTTTTTT	CATSRPGGNEKLFF
.	TRBD1	18	TRBV5-5	TRBJ2-1	TGTGCCAGCAGCCCTTATCCGACAGGGCGCAGCTCCTACAATGAGCAGTTCTTC	CASSPYPTGRSSYNEQFF
.	TRBD2	19	TRBV5-1	TRBJ2-1	TGCGCCAGCAGTCACGGACTAGCGGGAGATCCTAGGTCCTACAATGAGCAGTTCTTC	CASSHGLAGDPRSYNEQFF
.	.	15	TRBV5-6	TRBJ2-5	TGTGCCAGCAGCTTGGGAGACAGGCCCCCAGAGACCCAGTACTTC	CASSLGDRPPETQYF
.	TRBD1	15	TRBV2	TRBJ2-7	TGTGCCAGCAGTACCCCCCAGGGGGCCATCCACGAGCAGTACTTC	CASSTPQGAIHEQYF